This record concerns one T cell receptor (beta chain) sequence. Sequencing was performed with immunoSEQ multiplex PCR; in TCRdb, only in-frame clones are kept and a portion is missing. The table lists 170,000 or so clones, approximately 94% of them singletons. This sample stems from a study of control samples from healthy donors and cancer patients. Trimming took off 3 bases at V and 0 bases at J, with 4 bases between the two ends. There are 12 residues in the CDR3. Per germline, CDR1 SGHKS and CDR2 YYEKEE (reference sequence). Source material: blood. The rearrangement links TRBV5-5 to TRBJ2-7; D is uncertain. The TCR originated in a woman under 30 in good health. CDR3 coding DNA: TGTGCCAGCAGCTGGAGCTCCTACGAGCAGTACTTC. Translating gives CASSWSSYEQYF.